This TCR beta chain was recovered during a study of blood T cell repertoires in COVID-19 (dated by TCRdb to about 2020). As for the study more broadly: Samples from collaborators originated in the United States, Italy and Spain and spanned both the acute and convalescent phases of COVID-19. The repertoires were released in a freely available public database meant as a resource for research on the immune response to SARS-CoV-2. The prospective study material was composed of cDNA or gDNA derived from T cells, B-cell-depleted T cells, or PBMCs. The samples were drawn from the first 160 participants of the ongoing ImmuneRACE study and from some 1,300 subjects provided by 6 global collaborators. Deeply sampled blood TCRbeta repertoires from subjects exposed to, actively infected with, or recovered from COVID-19 were included in the dataset. The sample metadata nearly always contained a de-identified subject ID, COVID-19 status, age in years and sex. Where available, HLA class I and class II types were obtained from metadata supplied by the sample provider rather than from assay-based typing. The study at large found these results: Clinical and demographic metadata were provided uncurated, with the amount varying by source and participant.

Details on this clone: This clone's antigen is unknown. Per-nucleotide qualities are absent, and no much larger clonotype sits a single base away.

In the prospective study, participants were about 18 to 95 years old, resided in approximately 25 geographic areas of the United States, and were enrolled through a virtual design. In the prospective study, cohorts were assigned on the basis of participant-reported clinical history obtained from a screening survey and a study questionnaire. Recovered participants in ImmuneRACE Cohort 3 were defined by two consecutive negative NP/OP PCR tests, clearance by a healthcare professional, or resolution of symptoms. In the prospective study, mobile phlebotomists collected whole blood, serum and a nasopharyngeal or oropharyngeal swab from each participant. Over a roughly two-month period, participants in the prospective study had the option of providing additional blood draws and questionnaires. Before DNA extraction, prospective study blood samples were shipped either frozen or at room temperature. Deletion took 2 bases off V and 2 bases off J, with a span of 13 bases between the germline ends. Including cysteine and phenylalanine, the CDR3 has 15 amino acids. The retained sequence is limited to the CDR3, 45 bases, with the frame set at the first base. From the germline V gene, CDR1 is SGDLS and CDR2 is YYNGEE.

TCRbeta CDR3 regions were amplified from genomic DNA using the immunoSEQ Assay, a bias-controlled multiplex PCR. Per the source publication's procedure: Within the assay, amplification of reference gene primers was used to estimate how many nucleated cells each sample contained. Sequence reads were collapsed and filtered to measure the absolute abundance of every unique TCRbeta CDR3 rearrangement. For each sample, productive Simpson clonality was calculated as the square root of Simpson's diversity index over productive rearrangements. Held by TCRdb, this immuneACCESS table contains in-frame sequences only and omits some clones. Under half of the omission traces to an unresolved V gene where checked; the cause of the rest is unknown. Clone size and V and J calls were adopted from that table, with D and trimming inferred from the DNA. This sample comprises about 320,000 clones, approximately 88% of them detected only once. Roughly 5% of the sample belongs to the ten largest clones.

Sequencing used PBMCs or T cells enriched from blood (not recorded which). The rearrangement joined TRBV9 to TRBJ2-5; tentative D gene TRBD2, with 5 bases matching. The sequence came from a man aged 60 to 75 who had recovered from COVID-19. The CDR3 corresponds to CASSVSVGKQETQYF. DNA sequence: TGTGCCAGCAGCGTTAGCGTGGGTAAACAAGAGACCCAGTACTTC.